This entry describes one T cell receptor beta chain. Its matching antigen is unknown. Other DNA sequences in this sample translate to the same CDR3. Trimming took 3 bases from V and 2 from J, leaving 8 bases between them. The CDR3 spans 13 residues. The germline gives CDR1 SGHAT, CDR2 FQNNGV. The data are from a study of T cell repertoires and HLA-DP antigens. For pre-culture CD4+ samples, the target was approximately 220,000 T cell genomes. Profiled with immunoSEQ multiplex PCR; TCRdb holds only in-frame clones, not every one. The sample holds around 90,000 clones, approximately 86% seen once. The sample consisted of CD4+ T cells from PBMCs. This chain joins TRBV11-2 and TRBJ2-7, with D uncertain. This receptor was identified in a man in his fifties in good health and CMV-seronegative. CDR3 loop: CASSLGRTYEQYF. The CDR3 DNA follows: TGTGCCAGCAGCTTGGGCCGAACCTACGAGCAGTACTTC.